The TCR beta chain under discussion was sequenced for a study of identifying expanded T cells in peripheral blood. A word on this clone: The antigen is unknown. The sample holds other DNA sequences that translate to the same CDR3.

No infections or other immune events were documented during collection. The data were produced by immunoSEQ multiplex PCR, yet TCRdb's version contains in-frame clones alone and is incomplete. The sample contains 100,000 to 150,000 clones, 65% to 90% of which appear only once. Study conclusions and caveats: Clone count variance between roughly 2-week samples rose with total template count.

V lost 6 bases and J 4 bases, leaving 9 bases between the germline ends. Germline lookup yields CDR1 MNHEY and CDR2 SVGAGI. The CDR3 sequence is 12 residues long. This chain links TRBV6-5 with TRBJ1-2; no clear D. The receptor was derived from a person aged 18 to 75 in good health. Sample: blood. Here the CDR3 DNA reads TGTGCCAGCAGAGATACTTTCTATGGCTACACCTTC. Its translation is CASRDTFYGYTF.